The 13 T cell receptor beta chains presented below share a single source sample, sequenced in a study of radiotherapy plus CTLA-4 blockade in lung cancer. Sequencing was performed with immunoSEQ multiplex PCR; in TCRdb, only in-frame clones are kept and a portion is missing. Of just over 60,000 clones listed, approximately 80% are singletons. The input for sequencing was peripheral blood, taken from a patient treated with radiotherapy plus ipilimumab. All receptors derive from a human donor with non-small cell lung cancer who had a complete response to radiotherapy plus ipilimumab.

The gene calls are TRBV7-9 and TRBJ2-2; possible D gene TRBD1, 5 bases. The V gene lost 3 bases and the J gene lost 6 bases, with 8 bases spanning the gap. Germline CDR1 reads SEHNR; CDR2 reads FQNEAQ (reference sequence). The CDR3 is 13 amino acids. The CDR3 loop is CASSFRAAGELFF. The CDR3 bases are TGTGCCAGCAGCTTCAGGGCAGCCGGGGAGCTGTTTTTT.

This chain links TRBV7-6 with TRBJ2-5; 7 nucleotides match TRBD2. Germline V gives CDR1 SGHVS, CDR2 FNYEAQ. J gave up 2 bases and V 5 bases, and 2 bases lay outside the gene matches. The CDR3 runs to 13 residues. For the CDR3, the DNA is TGTGCCAGCAGCCCCGGGGGGCAAGAGACCCAGTACTTC. It specifies CASSPGGQETQYF.

The J gene is TRBJ2-5, the V gene TRBV4-3; 9 nucleotides align to TRBD1. V lost 3 bases and J lost 5; bases outside the gene matches: 7. Germline V lookup: CDR1 LGHNA, CDR2 YSLEER. The CDR3 runs to 15 residues. The CDR3 sequence: CASSQTGQGHETQYF. CDR3 coding DNA: TGCGCCAGCAGCCAGACGGGACAGGGCCACGAGACCCAGTACTTC.

The chain carries TRBV10-3 and TRBJ2-1, with TRBD2 matching 8 bases. J lost 4 bases, V lost 6 bases, and 8 bases had no gene match. Germline V gene data show CDR1 as ENHRY and CDR2 as SYGVKD. The CDR3 is made up of 15 amino acids. The CDR3 sequence: CAIRPTSERYNEQFF. The CDR3 DNA is TGTGCCATCAGGCCGACTAGCGAGCGATACAATGAGCAGTTCTTC.

The chain recombines TRBV5-7 with TRBJ2-1; D is unclear. TRBV5-7 is assigned to the ORF class and has an uncertain function. This CDR3 has 11 amino acids. The V gene lost 4 bases and the J gene lost 10 bases, with 9 bases spanning the gap. This chain's CDR3 is CASSRRMEQFF. In nucleotides, the CDR3 is TGTGCCAGCAGCCGACGGATGGAGCAGTTCTTC.

The chain has TRBV6-5 and TRBJ1-2, with unresolved D. In germline, CDR1 is MNHEY, CDR2 SVGAGI. This CDR3 is 15 amino acids long. The V gene lost 4 bases and the J gene lost 12 bases, with 24 bases spanning the gap. CDR3 amino acids: CASSFLFGPLEFDTF. The CDR3 DNA reads TGTGCCAGCAGTTTCCTTTTTGGACCGCTTGAATTCGACACCTTC.

The chain is built from TRBV7-2 and TRBJ2-2; the D call may be TRBD1 or TRBD2 (5 bases each). Germline loops: CDR1 SGHTA, CDR2 FQGNSA. The CDR3 loop spans 13 amino acids. Trimming took 1 base from V and 8 from J, leaving 8 bases between them. The CDR3 loop is CASSLGGSGELFF. As DNA, the CDR3 is TGTGCCAGCAGCTTAGGGGGGTCGGGGGAGCTGTTTTTT.

V and J are TRBV19 and TRBJ1-1; no definite D call. The CDR3 has 14 residues. Germline V lookup: CDR1 LNHDA, CDR2 SQIVND (reference sequence). The V end lost 1 base, the J end lost 2 bases, and 8 bases lay between the germline ends. The CDR3 here is CASSIVGSNTEAFF. In nucleotides, the CDR3 is TGTGCCAGTAGTATAGTCGGGAGCAACACTGAAGCTTTCTTT.

The chain has TRBV9 and TRBJ2-3, with a tentative D call TRBD1 (6 bases). V dropped 0 bases and J dropped 3 bases, with 11 bases sitting between them. The CDR3 has 15 residues. CDR1 is SGDLS and CDR2 is YYNGEE in the germline V gene. The CDR3 protein is CASSVVTGLTDTQYF. CDR3 DNA sequence: TGTGCCAGCAGCGTAGTCACAGGGTTAACAGATACGCAGTATTTT.

The chain couples TRBV30 to TRBJ2-2, with no clear D. V dropped 3 bases and J dropped 2 bases, with 4 bases sitting between them. Germline CDR1 reads GTSNPN; CDR2 reads SVGIG (reference sequence). The CDR3 covers 12 residues. The CDR3 nucleotides are TGTGCCTGGAGAGGTAACACCGGGGAGCTGTTTTTT. It codes for CAWRGNTGELFF.

In its sample, this clone was seen a few times. This chain uses TRBV6-4 with TRBJ1-6; D is ambiguous. With 2 bases removed from V and 9 bases from J, the gap between germline ends came to 11 bases. The CDR3 has 14 amino acids. Germline V lookup: CDR1 MRHNA, CDR2 SNTAGT. The CDR3 DNA is TGTGCCAGCAGTGACGGAAGAACGGGTTCACCCCTCCACTTT. Translated, it gives CASSDGRTGSPLHF.

This clone was counted a single time. Other nucleotide sequences in the sample specify the same CDR3. This chain uses TRBV30 with TRBJ2-3; D gene unclear. V shed 0 bases and J shed 5 bases, with 3 bases lying between them. This CDR3 contains 11 residues. In germline, CDR1 is GTSNPN, CDR2 SVGIG (reference sequence). Written as DNA, the CDR3 is TGTGCCTGGAGTGTGGGAGATACGCAGTATTTT. Translation gives CAWSVGDTQYF.

V and J are TRBV10-3 and TRBJ1-2; D is possibly TRBD1 (5 bases). CDR3 length: 15 residues. Trimming left V 5 bases short and J 6 bases short, with 19 bases between. Germline CDR1 is ENHRY and CDR2 is SYGVKD. CDR3 DNA sequence: TGTGCCATCAGTTCCCCTGGGGGTTCGAGGGATGGCTACACCTTC. Translating gives CAISSPGGSRDGYTF.